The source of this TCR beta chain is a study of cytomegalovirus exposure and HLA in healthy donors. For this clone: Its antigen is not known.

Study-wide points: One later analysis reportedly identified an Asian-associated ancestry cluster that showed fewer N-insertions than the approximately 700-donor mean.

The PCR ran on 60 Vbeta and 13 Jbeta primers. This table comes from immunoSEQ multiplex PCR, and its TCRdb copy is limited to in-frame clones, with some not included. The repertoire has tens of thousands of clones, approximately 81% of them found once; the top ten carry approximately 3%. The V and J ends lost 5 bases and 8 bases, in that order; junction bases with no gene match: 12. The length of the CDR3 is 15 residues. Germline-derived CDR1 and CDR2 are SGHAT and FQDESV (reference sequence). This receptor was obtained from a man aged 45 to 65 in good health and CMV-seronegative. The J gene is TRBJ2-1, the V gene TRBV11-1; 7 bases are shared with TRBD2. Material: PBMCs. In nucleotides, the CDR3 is TGTGCCAGCAGCCTGCAGGGCGGCCGGGGGGATGAGCAGTTCTTC. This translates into CASSLQGGRGDEQFF.